Below, 19 T cell receptor beta chains from the same sample are listed, as sequenced in a study of CD8+CD57+ T cells in acquired aplastic anemia. Patients sequenced had flow cytometry evidence of CD8+CD57+ cell expansion. The study profiled TCR beta VDJ and CDR3 using genomic DNA as template. TCRdb reprocessed the reads with MiXCR, giving one entry per CDR3 protein. The table has over 150,000 distinct CDR3 sequences, roughly two thirds seen once. Material: sorted CD4+, CD8+, or CD8+CD57+ T cells (not recorded which) from PBMCs. These receptors all stem from a human donor with aplastic anemia.

Written as DNA, the CDR3 is TGTGCCACCAGTGTGGCCGCGAATCAGCCCCAGCATTTT. Protein product: CATSVAANQPQHF. The V call is TRBV24-1, the J call TRBJ1-5; D gene unclear. Germline V gene data show CDR1 as KGHDR and CDR2 as SFDVKD. CDR3 length equals 13 residues. V lost 5 bases, J lost 4 bases, and 8 bases lay in between.

About this clonotype: One end of the junction does not line up with germline, which may come from a read error. V gene TRBV18 combines with J gene TRBJ2-7, with D possibly matching TRBD1 (6 bases). The CDR3 has 13 residues. The germline V gene encodes CDR1 KGHSH and CDR2 LQKENI. The CDR3 sequence: CVSSPGQSYEQYF. CDR3 sequence (DNA): TGTGTCAGCTCACCCGGACAGAGCTACGAGCAGTACTTC. The whole variable domain, remainder taken from reference TRBV18 and TRBJ2-7, is NAGVMQNPRHLVRRRGQEARLRCSPMKGHSHVYWYRQLPEEGLKFMVYLQKENIIDESGMPKERFSAEFPKEGPSILRIQQVVRGDSAAYFCVSSPGQSYEQYFGPGTRLTVT.

This chain uses TRBV24-1 with TRBJ2-1; unclear D gene. The ends were cut back, 7 bases at V and 8 bases at J, with 8 bases in the middle. Looked up from germline, CDR1 is KGHDR and CDR2 is SFDVKD. The CDR3 spans 11 residues. The CDR3 DNA follows: TGTGCCACCAGCCTTCTGCATGAGCAGTTCTTC. Its protein product is CATSLLHEQFF.

This rearrangement joins TRBV6-4 to TRBJ2-2; the match to TRBD2 covers 13 bases. J was trimmed by 6 bases and V by 6 bases; bases with no gene match: 4. Germline V gene lookup returns CDR1 MRHNA and CDR2 SNTAGT. The CDR3 is 15 amino acids. The CDR3, as DNA: TGTGCCAGCAGCGGACTAGCGGGGGAAGCCGGGGAGCTGTTTTTT. It is translated as CASSGLAGEAGELFF.

The rearrangement uses TRBV10-2 and TRBJ2-1; 9 bases fit TRBD2. This CDR3 has 14 residues. V dropped 6 bases and J dropped 13; count of bases not matched to a gene: 13. Germline V gene lookup returns CDR1 WSHSY and CDR2 SAAADI. The CDR3 reads CASREGGRAFFQFF. For the CDR3, the DNA is TGCGCCAGCAGAGAGGGCGGGAGGGCTTTTTTTCAGTTCTTC.

This clonotype has more than one count but fewer than ten. The chain is built from TRBV20-1 and TRBJ2-3, with a possible D match to TRBD2 (5 bases). The CDR3 covers 12 residues. V was clipped by 3 bases and J by 6 bases, with 10 bases between them. Germline assignment: CDR1 DFQATT and CDR2 SNEGSKA (reference sequence). As DNA, the CDR3 is TGCAGTGCTAGTTACGGCGGGGATACGCAGTATTTT. Amino acid sequence: CSASYGGDTQYF.

This clonotype showed up just a few times. This sequence joins TRBV5-1 and TRBJ2-3, with D perhaps TRBD1 or TRBD2 (6 bases each). Germline lookup yields CDR1 SGHRS and CDR2 YFSETQ. The CDR3 consists of 13 residues. Trimming removed 5 bases at V and 3 bases at J, with 10 bases between. CDR3 in DNA: TGCGCCAGCAGGGGGGGCGGGACAGATACGCAGTATTTT. Translated, it gives CASRGGGTDTQYF.

The chain combines TRBV7-2 with TRBJ2-5; D ambiguous. Trimming removed 5 bases at V and 0 bases at J, with 10 bases between. Germline CDR1 and CDR2: SGHTA and FQGNSA. CDR3 length: 14 amino acids. CDR3 protein: CASSTAGYQETQYF. In nucleotides, the CDR3 is TGTGCCAGCAGCACTGCCGGGTACCAAGAGACCCAGTACTTC. Full variable domain (rest looked up from reference TRBV7-2 and TRBJ2-5): GAGVSQSPSNKVTEKGKDVELRCDPISGHTALYWYRQSLGQGLEFLIYFQGNSAPDKSGLPSDRFSAERTGGSVSTLTIQRTQQEDSAVYLCASSTAGYQETQYFGPGTRLLVL.

The J gene is TRBJ2-7, the V gene TRBV20-1; 10 bases map to TRBD2. CDR1 and CDR2 from the germline V gene are DFQATT and SNEGSKA (reference sequence). V dropped 3 bases and J dropped 4; count of bases not matched to a gene: 6. The CDR3 covers 14 residues. CDR3 sequence reads: CSARFGLADYEQYF. The CDR3 DNA sequence: TGCAGTGCTAGGTTCGGACTAGCGGATTACGAGCAGTACTTC.

The CDR3 spells CASSLVAGGRNQPQHF. The DNA of the CDR3 is TGTGCCAGCAGCTTAGTGGCAGGGGGCCGAAATCAGCCCCAGCATTTT. This chain joins TRBV7-6 and TRBJ1-5, with 8 bases matching TRBD1. This CDR3 has 16 residues. V was pared by 1 base and J by 4 bases, with 6 bases of the junction left unmatched. Germline V gives CDR1 SGHVS, CDR2 FNYEAQ. The entire variable domain, with the rest obtained from reference TRBV7-6 and TRBJ1-5, is as follows: GAGVSQSPRYKVTKRGQDVALRCDPISGHVSLYWYRQALGQGPEFLTYFNYEAQQDKSGLPNDRFSAERPEGSISTLTIQRTEQRDSAMYRCASSLVAGGRNQPQHFGDGTRLSIL.

The CDR3 DNA is TGCGCCAGCACATCAAGCTCACAGGGGATAGGCTACACCTTC. As protein: CASTSSSQGIGYTF. V gene TRBV5-1 combines with J gene TRBJ1-2; TRBD1 matches 7 bases. The J segment lost 8 bases and the V segment lost 6 bases, leaving 13 bases of the junction unmatched. CDR1 and CDR2 from the germline V gene are SGHRS and YFSETQ. The CDR3 runs to 14 residues. Drawing the rest from reference TRBV5-1 and TRBJ1-2, the complete variable domain is KAGVTQTPRYLIKTRGQQVTLSCSPISGHRSVSWYQQTPGQGLQFLFEYFSETQRNKGNFPGRFSGRQFSNSRSEMNVSTLELGDSALYLCASTSSSQGIGYTFGSGTRLTVV.

This clonotype was picked up a small number of times. The chain joins TRBV15 to TRBJ2-1; D ambiguous. The germline gives CDR1 LNHNV, CDR2 YYDKDF (reference sequence). The CDR3 totals 13 residues. V lost 4 bases and J lost 2, with 6 bases in between. The CDR3 region is CATSIKAYNEQFF. CDR3 in DNA: TGTGCCACCAGCATCAAAGCCTACAATGAGCAGTTCTTC.

This clonotype was seen many times. This chain uses TRBV6-2 or TRBV6-3 with TRBJ2-7; 9 positions agree with TRBD2. This CDR3 spans 14 amino acids. CDR1 MNHEY and CDR2 SVGEGT come from the germline V gene. V was pared by 6 bases and J by 5 bases, with 8 bases of the junction left unmatched. In DNA form, the CDR3 reads TGTGCCAGCAGCGTAGCGGGAGCCTTGGACGAGCAGTACTTC. Residues: CASSVAGALDEQYF.

There are a few counts of this clonotype. The chain employs TRBV20-1 and TRBJ2-5; 10 bases line up with TRBD1. The J segment lost 5 bases and the V segment lost 4 bases, leaving 10 bases of the junction unmatched. CDR3 length equals 15 residues. Germline V gene sequence: CDR1 DFQATT, CDR2 SNEGSKA (reference sequence). CDR3 amino acids: CSAIHAGQGIETQYF. CDR3 nucleotide sequence: TGCAGTGCTATTCACGCGGGACAGGGGATTGAGACCCAGTACTTC.

Here the CDR3 DNA reads TGTGCCACCAGCAGGAGAGGGACAGTCCTGTTAGAGCCCCAGCATTTT. This codes for CATSRRGTVLLEPQHF. The chain combines TRBV15 with TRBJ1-5, with TRBD1 identical over 7 bases. The CDR3 length is 16 residues. The V gene's germline CDR1 is LNHNV and CDR2 YYDKDF (reference sequence). J lost 8 bases, V lost 3 bases, and 13 bases had no gene match.

This clonotype was found once. The chain couples TRBV4-3 to TRBJ1-1; no reliable D call. The CDR3 sequence is 13 residues long. V shed 1 base and J shed 5 bases, with 8 bases lying between them. Germline values: CDR1 LGHNA, CDR2 YSLEER. The CDR3 DNA sequence: TGCGCCAGCAGCCAAGTGGGGATTACTGAAGCTTTCTTT. Encoded protein: CASSQVGITEAFF.

The chain couples TRBV20-1 to TRBJ2-3; TRBD2 matches 7 bases. The CDR3 runs 12 residues. Germline CDR1 DFQATT, CDR2 SNEGSKA (reference sequence). CDR3 sequence: CSTSGGTDTQYF. DNA of the CDR3: TGCAGCACCTCGGGGGGTACAGATACGCAGTATTTT.

This clonotype showed up many times. This chain joins TRBV7-8 and TRBJ2-1; the D gene is possibly TRBD2 (6 bases). V dropped 2 bases and J dropped 2 bases, with 13 bases sitting between them. In germline, CDR1 is SGHVS, CDR2 FQNEAQ. The length of the CDR3 is 16 residues. In nucleotides, the CDR3 is TGTGCCAGCAGCTTACGGGGTAGCGGAACCTACAATGAGCAGTTCTTC. Encoded protein: CASSLRGSGTYNEQFF.

The V call is TRBV12-5, the J call TRBJ2-7; 9 bases are shared with TRBD2. J gave up 3 bases and V 3 bases, and 9 bases lay outside the gene matches. The CDR3 spans 16 residues. Germline CDR1 and CDR2: LGHNT and FRNRAP. The CDR3 loop is CASGLVLGSGGYEQYF. The DNA for the CDR3 is TGTGCTAGTGGTTTAGTCCTGGGTAGCGGGGGCTACGAGCAGTACTTC.